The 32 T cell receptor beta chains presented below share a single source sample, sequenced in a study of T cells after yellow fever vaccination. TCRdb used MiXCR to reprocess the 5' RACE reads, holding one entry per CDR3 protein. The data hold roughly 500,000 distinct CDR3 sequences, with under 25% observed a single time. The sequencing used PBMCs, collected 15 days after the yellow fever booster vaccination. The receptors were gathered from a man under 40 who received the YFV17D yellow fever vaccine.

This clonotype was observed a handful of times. The CDR3 sequence is CASSTGMGESPLHF. CDR3 bases: TGTGCCAGCAGTACGGGGATGGGGGAATCACCCCTCCACTTT. V is TRBV6-1 and J is TRBJ1-6; TRBD1 is a possible D gene (5 bases). CDR3 length: 14 residues. V lost 5 bases, J lost 10 bases, and 15 bases lay in between. Germline loops: CDR1 MNHNS, CDR2 SASEGT.

The CDR3 region is CASSLMADRRVQNTEAFF. The CDR3 DNA is TGCGCCAGCAGCTTGATGGCTGACAGGAGAGTCCAGAACACTGAAGCTTTCTTT. This chain links TRBV5-1 with TRBJ1-1, with D perhaps matching TRBD1 (6 bases). The germline V gene encodes CDR1 SGHRS and CDR2 YFSETQ. V was clipped by 1 base and J by 1 base, with 20 bases between them. The CDR3 runs 18 residues.

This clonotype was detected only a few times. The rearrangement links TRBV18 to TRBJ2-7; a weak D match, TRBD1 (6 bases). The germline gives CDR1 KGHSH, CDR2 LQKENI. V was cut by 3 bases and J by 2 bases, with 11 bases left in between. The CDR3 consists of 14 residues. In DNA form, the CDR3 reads TGTGCCAGCTCACCCCCCGGGACACCCTACGAGCAGTACTTC. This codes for CASSPPGTPYEQYF.

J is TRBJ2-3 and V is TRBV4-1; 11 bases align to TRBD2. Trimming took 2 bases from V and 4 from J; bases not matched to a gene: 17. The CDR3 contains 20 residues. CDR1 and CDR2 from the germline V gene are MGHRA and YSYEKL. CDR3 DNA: TGCGCCAGCAGCCAACCTTATCCACCTAGCGGGAGGCCCCTGGCAGATACGCAGTATTTT. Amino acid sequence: CASSQPYPPSGRPLADTQYF.

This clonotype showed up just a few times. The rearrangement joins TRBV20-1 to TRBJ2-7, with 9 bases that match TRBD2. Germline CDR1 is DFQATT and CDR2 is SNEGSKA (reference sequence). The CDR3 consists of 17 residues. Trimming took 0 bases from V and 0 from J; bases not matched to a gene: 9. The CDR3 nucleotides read TGCAGTGCTAGAGAACATACTAGCGGGCTTAGCTCCTACGAGCAGTACTTC. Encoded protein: CSAREHTSGLSSYEQYF.

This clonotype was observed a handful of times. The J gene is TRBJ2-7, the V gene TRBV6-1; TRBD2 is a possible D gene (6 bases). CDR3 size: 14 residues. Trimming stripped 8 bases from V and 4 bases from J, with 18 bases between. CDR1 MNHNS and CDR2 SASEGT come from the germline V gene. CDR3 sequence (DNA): TGTGCCAGCGAAAATACGGGGGTCCCTTACGAGCAGTACTTC. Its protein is CASENTGVPYEQYF.

CDR3 protein: CSANGGQANQETQYF. The CDR3, as DNA: TGCAGTGCGAACGGGGGACAGGCAAACCAAGAGACCCAGTACTTC. This chain joins TRBV20-1 and TRBJ2-5; TRBD1 matches at 8 bases. After removal of 6 bases from V and 0 bases from J, the junction contained 9 bases not matched to a gene. Germline V gives CDR1 DFQATT, CDR2 SNEGSKA (reference sequence). CDR3 length: 15 amino acids.

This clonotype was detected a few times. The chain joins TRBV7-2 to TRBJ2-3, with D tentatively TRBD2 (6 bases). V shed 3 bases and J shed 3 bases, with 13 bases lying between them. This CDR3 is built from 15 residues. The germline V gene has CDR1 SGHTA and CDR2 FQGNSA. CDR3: CASSFLAIETDTQYF. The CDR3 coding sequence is TGTGCCAGCAGCTTTCTAGCGATAGAAACAGATACGCAGTATTTT.

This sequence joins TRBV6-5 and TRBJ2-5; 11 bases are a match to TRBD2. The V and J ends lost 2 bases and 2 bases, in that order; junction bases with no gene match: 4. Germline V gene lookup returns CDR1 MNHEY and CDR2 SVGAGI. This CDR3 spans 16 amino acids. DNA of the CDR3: TGTGCCAGCAGTTACGGGGTAGCGGGAGGGCAAGAGACCCAGTACTTC. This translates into CASSYGVAGGQETQYF.

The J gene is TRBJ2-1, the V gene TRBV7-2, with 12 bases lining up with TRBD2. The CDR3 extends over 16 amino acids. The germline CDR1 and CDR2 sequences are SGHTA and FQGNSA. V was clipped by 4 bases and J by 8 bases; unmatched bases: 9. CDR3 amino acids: CASSSSGLAGGDEQFF. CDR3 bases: TGTGCCAGCAGCTCATCGGGTCTAGCGGGAGGGGATGAGCAGTTCTTC. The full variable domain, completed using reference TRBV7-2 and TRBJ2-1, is GAGVSQSPSNKVTEKGKDVELRCDPISGHTALYWYRQSLGQGLEFLIYFQGNSAPDKSGLPSDRFSAERTGGSVSTLTIQRTQQEDSAVYLCASSSSGLAGGDEQFFGPGTRLTVL.

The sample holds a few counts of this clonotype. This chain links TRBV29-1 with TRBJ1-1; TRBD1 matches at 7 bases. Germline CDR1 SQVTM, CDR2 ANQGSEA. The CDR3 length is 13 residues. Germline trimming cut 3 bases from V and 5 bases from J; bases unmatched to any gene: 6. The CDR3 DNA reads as TGCAGCGTTGAGGGACAGAGAGGGACTGAAGCTTTCTTT. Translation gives CSVEGQRGTEAFF.

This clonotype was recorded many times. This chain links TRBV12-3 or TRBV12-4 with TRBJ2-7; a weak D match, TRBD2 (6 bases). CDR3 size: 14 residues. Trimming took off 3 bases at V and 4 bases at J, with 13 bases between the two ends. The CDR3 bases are TGTGCCAGCAGTTTTAGACGGGAGAGATACGAGCAGTACTTC. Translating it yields CASSFRRERYEQYF.

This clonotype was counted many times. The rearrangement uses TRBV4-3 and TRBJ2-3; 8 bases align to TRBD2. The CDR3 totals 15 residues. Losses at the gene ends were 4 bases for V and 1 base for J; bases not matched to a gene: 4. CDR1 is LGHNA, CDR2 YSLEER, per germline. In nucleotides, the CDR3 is TGCGCCAGCAGCCTCTTCGGGGGGGGCACAGATACGCAGTATTTT. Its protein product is CASSLFGGGTDTQYF.

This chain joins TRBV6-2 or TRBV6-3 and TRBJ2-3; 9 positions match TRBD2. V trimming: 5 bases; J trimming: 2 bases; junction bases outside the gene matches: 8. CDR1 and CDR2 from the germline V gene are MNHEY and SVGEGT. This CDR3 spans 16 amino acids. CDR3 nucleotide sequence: TGTGCCAGCAGTCCCCTAGCGGGATCCCACACAGATACGCAGTATTTT. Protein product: CASSPLAGSHTDTQYF.

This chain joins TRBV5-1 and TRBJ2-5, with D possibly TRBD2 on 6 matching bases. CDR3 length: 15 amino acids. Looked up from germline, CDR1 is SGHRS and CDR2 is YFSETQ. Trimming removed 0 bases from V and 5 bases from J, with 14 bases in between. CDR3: CASSLVTSYRETQYF. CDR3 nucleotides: TGCGCCAGCAGCTTGGTCACTAGCTACCGGGAGACCCAGTACTTC.

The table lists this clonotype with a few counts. CDR3 sequence: CASSLTLLNEQYF. DNA of the CDR3: TGTGCCAGCAGTTTGACCCTCTTAAACGAGCAGTACTTC. V is TRBV12-3 or TRBV12-4 and J is TRBJ2-7; D gene unclear. The germline V and J ends were trimmed by 3 bases and 5 bases, with 11 bases remaining between them. This CDR3 contains 13 residues.

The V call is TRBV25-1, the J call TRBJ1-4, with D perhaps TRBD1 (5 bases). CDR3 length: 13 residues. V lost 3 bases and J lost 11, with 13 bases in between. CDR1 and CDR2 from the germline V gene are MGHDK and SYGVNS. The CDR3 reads CASSDQGGRKLFF. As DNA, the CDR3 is TGTGCCAGCAGTGATCAGGGAGGACGGAAACTGTTTTTT.

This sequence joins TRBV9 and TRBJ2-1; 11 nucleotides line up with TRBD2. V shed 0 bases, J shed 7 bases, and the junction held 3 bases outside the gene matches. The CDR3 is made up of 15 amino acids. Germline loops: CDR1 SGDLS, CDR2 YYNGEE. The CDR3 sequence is CASSVEPSGRNEQFF. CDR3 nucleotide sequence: TGTGCCAGCAGCGTAGAGCCTAGCGGGAGGAATGAGCAGTTCTTC.

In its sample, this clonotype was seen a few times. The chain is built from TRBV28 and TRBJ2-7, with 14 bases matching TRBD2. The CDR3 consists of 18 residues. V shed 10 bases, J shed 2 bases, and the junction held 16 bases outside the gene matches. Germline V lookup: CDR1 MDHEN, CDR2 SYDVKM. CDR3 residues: CATHHGTSGSWVTYEQYF. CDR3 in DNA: TGTGCCACCCACCATGGGACTAGCGGGAGTTGGGTCACCTACGAGCAGTACTTC.

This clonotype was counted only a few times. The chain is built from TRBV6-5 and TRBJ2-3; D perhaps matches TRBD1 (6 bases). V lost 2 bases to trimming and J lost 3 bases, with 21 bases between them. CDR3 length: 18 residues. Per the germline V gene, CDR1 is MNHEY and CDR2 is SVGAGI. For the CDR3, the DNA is TGTGCCAGCAGTTACGCCTTCCAGGGGCAGGAAAGTACAGATACGCAGTATTTT. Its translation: CASSYAFQGQESTDTQYF.

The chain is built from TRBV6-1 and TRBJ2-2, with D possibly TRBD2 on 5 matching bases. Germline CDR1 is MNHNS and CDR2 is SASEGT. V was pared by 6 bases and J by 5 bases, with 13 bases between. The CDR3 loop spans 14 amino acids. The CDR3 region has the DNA TGTGCCAGCAGATGGCGGGTTCCAACCGGGGAGCTGTTTTTT. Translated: CASRWRVPTGELFF.

The CDR3 region is CASSHRTGYYGYTF. The CDR3 nucleotides are TGTGCCAGCAGCCACCGGACAGGATACTATGGCTACACCTTC. The chain couples TRBV3-1 to TRBJ1-2; 7 positions match TRBD1. Germline lookup yields CDR1 LGHDT and CDR2 YNNKEL (reference sequence). The CDR3 covers 14 residues. J lost 3 bases, V lost 3 bases, and 4 bases had no gene match.

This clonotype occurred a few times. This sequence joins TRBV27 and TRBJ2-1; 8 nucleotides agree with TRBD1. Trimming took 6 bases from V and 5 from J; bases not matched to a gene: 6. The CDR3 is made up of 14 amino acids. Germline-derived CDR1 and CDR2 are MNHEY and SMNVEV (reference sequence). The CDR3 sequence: CASRPGGSNNEQFF. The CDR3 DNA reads TGTGCCAGCAGACCAGGGGGCTCTAACAATGAGCAGTTCTTC.

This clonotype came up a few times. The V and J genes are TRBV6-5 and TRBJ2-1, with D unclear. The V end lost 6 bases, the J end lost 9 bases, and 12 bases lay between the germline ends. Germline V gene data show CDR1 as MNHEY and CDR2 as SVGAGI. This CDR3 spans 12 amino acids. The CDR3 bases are TGTGCCAGCAGGCAAGCCCCCGGTGAGCAGTTCTTC. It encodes CASRQAPGEQFF.

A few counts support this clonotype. The CDR3 region has the DNA TGTGCCAGCAGCTTATGGGGGTGGACTAGCGGGAGAAAACAAGAGACCCAGTACTTC. It specifies CASSLWGWTSGRKQETQYF. V gene TRBV11-2 combines with J gene TRBJ2-5, with TRBD2 matching 13 bases. Germline assignment: CDR1 SGHAT and CDR2 FQNNGV. The CDR3 loop spans 19 amino acids. V shed 2 bases and J 2 bases; nucleotides not matched to a gene: 11.

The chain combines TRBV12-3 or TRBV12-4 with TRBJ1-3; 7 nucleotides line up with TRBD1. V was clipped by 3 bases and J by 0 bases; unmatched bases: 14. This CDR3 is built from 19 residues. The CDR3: CASSFTGQRSFISGNTIYF. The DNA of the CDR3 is TGTGCCAGCAGTTTCACGGGACAGCGAAGTTTCATCTCTGGAAACACCATATATTTT.

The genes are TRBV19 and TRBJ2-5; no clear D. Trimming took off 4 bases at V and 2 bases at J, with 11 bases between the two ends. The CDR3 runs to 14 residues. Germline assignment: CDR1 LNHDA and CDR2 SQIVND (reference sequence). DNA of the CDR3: TGTGCCAGTAGTACGAGGCAGCAGCAAGAGACCCAGTACTTC. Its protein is CASSTRQQQETQYF.

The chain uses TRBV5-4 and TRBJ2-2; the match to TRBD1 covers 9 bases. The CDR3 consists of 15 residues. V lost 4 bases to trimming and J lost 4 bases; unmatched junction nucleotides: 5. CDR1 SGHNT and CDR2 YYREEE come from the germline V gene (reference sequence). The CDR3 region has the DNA TGTGCCAGCAGCCCCCGGGACAGGGCCACCGGGGAGCTGTTTTTT. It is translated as CASSPRDRATGELFF.

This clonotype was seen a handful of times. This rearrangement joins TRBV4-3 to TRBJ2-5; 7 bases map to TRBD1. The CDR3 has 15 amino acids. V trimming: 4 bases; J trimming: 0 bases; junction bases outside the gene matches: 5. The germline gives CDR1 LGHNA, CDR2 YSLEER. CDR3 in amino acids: CASSPRDRDQETQYF. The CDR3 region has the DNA TGCGCCAGCAGCCCCAGGGACAGAGACCAAGAGACCCAGTACTTC.

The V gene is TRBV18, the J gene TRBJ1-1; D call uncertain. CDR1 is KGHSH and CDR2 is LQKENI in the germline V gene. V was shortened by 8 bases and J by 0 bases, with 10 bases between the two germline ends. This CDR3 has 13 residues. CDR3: CASSPLLNTEAFF. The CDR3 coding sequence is TGTGCCAGCAGTCCACTCCTGAACACTGAAGCTTTCTTT. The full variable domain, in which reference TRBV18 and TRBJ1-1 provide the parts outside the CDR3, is NAGVMQNPRHLVRRRGQEARLRCSPMKGHSHVYWYRQLPEEGLKFMVYLQKENIIDESGMPKERFSAEFPKEGPSILRIQQVVRGDSAAYFCASSPLLNTEAFFGQGTRLTVV.

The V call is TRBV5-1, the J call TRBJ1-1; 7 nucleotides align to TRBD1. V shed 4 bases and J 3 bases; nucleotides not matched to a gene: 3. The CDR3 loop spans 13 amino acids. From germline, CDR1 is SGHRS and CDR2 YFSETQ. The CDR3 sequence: CASSAGGYTEAFF. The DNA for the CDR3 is TGCGCCAGCAGCGCAGGGGGTTACACTGAAGCTTTCTTT.

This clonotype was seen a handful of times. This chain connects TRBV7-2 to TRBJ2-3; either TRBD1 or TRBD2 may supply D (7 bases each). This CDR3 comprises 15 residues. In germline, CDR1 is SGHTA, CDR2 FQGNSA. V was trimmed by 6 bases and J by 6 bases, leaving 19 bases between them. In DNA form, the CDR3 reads TGTGCCAGCAGACGACAGGGAGGGACCGGGGATACGCAGTATTTT. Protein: CASRRQGGTGDTQYF.